This TCR beta chain was sequenced for a study of CD4 T cells in relation to SARS-CoV-2 and coronaviruses. Before the COVID-19 pandemic, during about 2010-2018, CD4+ T cells were taken from unexposed donors. The cells were cultured for about ten days before CD4+ T cells were isolated. Cells permitting, SARS-CoV-2 S/N and four cold-coronavirus spikes were tested on unexposed-donor CD4+ T cells. Study findings and constraints: About 65% of donors had memory CD4+ clonotypes crossrecognizing SARS-CoV-2 and common cold coronavirus spike.

A word on this clone: Its specificity is unknown.

Trimming at V came to 6 bases and at J to 6 bases, leaving 8 bases not matched to a gene. Germline CDR1 reads SGHTA; CDR2 reads FQGNSA. The CDR3 contains 14 residues. The data were produced by immunoSEQ multiplex PCR, yet TCRdb's version contains in-frame clones alone and is incomplete. The sample records tens of thousands of clones, around 80% being singletons. Sequencing was carried out using CD4+ T cells from PBMCs, cultured in vitro. The chain joins TRBV7-2 to TRBJ2-7; the match to TRBD2 covers 10 bases. This TCR was recovered from a human donor in good health. The CDR3 DNA is TGTGCCAGCAGTCCTAGCGGGAGATTTTCCGAGCAGTACTTC. Translation gives CASSPSGRFSEQYF.